The next 8 T cell receptor beta chains were all read from a single sample in a study of breast tumors, draining lymph nodes, adjacent tissues. Axillary draining lymph nodes of breast cancer patients supplied the node samples. TCRdb re-called the multiplex PCR reads with MiXCR, one entry per CDR3 protein. The table has roughly 130,000 distinct CDR3 sequences, 15% to 20% seen once. The material sequenced was axillary lymph node tissue. These receptors all come from a female donor with breast cancer. Some clones in this sample may be carry-over from other donors' samples.

This clonotype has ten or more counts. The V and J genes are TRBV20-1 and TRBJ2-3, with D perhaps matching TRBD2 (6 bases). CDR3 length equals 16 residues. Germline V gene sequence: CDR1 DFQATT, CDR2 SNEGSKA (reference sequence). The V end was cut by 3 bases, the J end by 3 bases, with 19 bases between. The CDR3 sequence is CSASGTPGVVTDTQYF. CDR3 DNA: TGCAGTGCTAGTGGAACCCCGGGGGTGGTTACAGATACGCAGTATTTT.

This clonotype was detected many times. V gene TRBV9 combines with J gene TRBJ2-1; no reliable D call. Germline V lookup: CDR1 SGDLS, CDR2 YYNGEE. The V gene lost 4 bases and the J gene lost 9 bases, with 20 bases spanning the gap. CDR3 length equals 15 residues. The CDR3 DNA sequence: TGTGCCAGCAGCAAAAGTGGTGCAGCACCACCTGAGCAGTTCTTC. Translated, it gives CASSKSGAAPPEQFF.

Details on this clonotype: Possible read error: a much larger clone is one base away. The chain links TRBV2 to TRBJ1-4; unclear D gene. The CDR3 spans 14 residues. CDR1 and CDR2 from the germline V gene are SNHLY and FYNNEI. DNA of the CDR3: TGTGCCAGCAGTGAAGGGAGTGCTAATGAAACACTGTTTTTT. Its protein is CASSEGSANETLFF.

This clonotype was seen once. Possible read error: a much larger clone is one base away. The missing conserved phenylalanine or tryptophan at the end of this CDR3 makes a read error likely. The gene calls are TRBV5-1 and TRBJ2-3; D tentatively reads TRBD1 or TRBD2 (6 bases each). The ends were cut back, 1 base at V and 4 bases at J, with 13 bases in the middle. CDR1 is SGHRS, CDR2 YFSETQ, per germline. CDR3 size: 15 residues. For the CDR3, the DNA is TGCGCCAGCAGCTTGCCGGAAGGGGGGTCAGATACGCAGTATCTT. It codes for CASSLPEGGSDTQYL.

This clonotype was seen at least ten times. The chain links TRBV6-2 or TRBV6-3 to TRBJ2-7, with 13 bases that match TRBD2. Germline values: CDR1 MNHEY, CDR2 SVGEGT. Losses at the gene ends were 0 bases for V and 6 bases for J; bases not matched to a gene: 8. CDR3 length: 17 amino acids. The CDR3 region has the DNA TGTGCCAGCAGTTACTCGACTAGCGGGAGGATGGTCAGCGAGCAGTACTTC. Translation gives CASSYSTSGRMVSEQYF.

A remark on this clonotype: This clone may be a read error of a much larger clone one base away. The rearrangement uses TRBV2 and TRBJ1-4; TRBD1 matches 7 bases. The CDR3 spans 14 residues. Germline V gives CDR1 SNHLY, CDR2 FYNNEI. CDR3 in amino acids: CASRGGTEREKLLF. Written as DNA, the CDR3 is TGTGCCAGCAGGGGGGGGACAGAAAGGGAAAAACTGCTTTTT.

This clonotype was recorded many times. This chain uses TRBV5-1 with TRBJ2-3; 13 nucleotides agree with TRBD2. CDR3 length: 18 residues. V was pared by 4 bases and J by 0 bases, with 8 bases of the junction left unmatched. The germline V gene encodes CDR1 SGHRS and CDR2 YFSETQ. The CDR3 reads CASSPAQLAGGSTDTQYF. CDR3 sequence (DNA): TGCGCCAGCAGCCCGGCCCAACTAGCGGGAGGGAGCACAGATACGCAGTATTTT.

In this sample, this clonotype turned up many times. The chain employs TRBV5-1 and TRBJ2-7; 13 nucleotides match TRBD2. CDR3 length: 18 residues. The J segment lost 3 bases and the V segment lost 3 bases, leaving 12 bases of the junction unmatched. Per the germline V gene, CDR1 is SGHRS and CDR2 is YFSETQ. CDR3 coding DNA: TGCGCCAGCAGCTCACAACGGGGCGGACTAGCGGGAGACTACGAGCAGTACTTC. This gives the protein CASSSQRGGLAGDYEQYF.